This T cell receptor beta chain stems from a study of blood T cell repertoires in COVID-19. For the study at large: From T cells, B-cell-depleted T cells, or PBMCs came the material, which was cDNA or gDNA.

The junction had 15 bases not matched to a gene; V was cut back by 1 base and J by 9 bases. From germline, CDR1 is LNHNV and CDR2 YYDKDF (reference sequence). This CDR3 is 18 amino acids long. Categorization into cohorts depended on clinical history that participants reported. Two negative PCRs, clearance, or symptom resolution characterized the recovered Cohort 3 donors. In the original workflow: Quantification of nucleated cells was approximated via reference gene primer amplification. The data were produced by immunoSEQ multiplex PCR, yet TCRdb's version contains in-frame clones alone and is incomplete. D and trimming come from the DNA, and the V and J calls and clone size come from that table. This sample has some 430,000 clones; roughly 87% occur once, and the top ten carry roughly 0.66%.

Material for sequencing was PBMCs or T cells enriched from blood (not recorded which). The receptor comes from a man aged 18 to 29 who had recovered from COVID-19. The chain links TRBV15 to TRBJ2-1; 10 nucleotides line up with TRBD2. The CDR3 DNA is TGTGCCACCAGCAGAGGTATCCTGACTAGCGGGTCCACCAGTGAGCAGTTCTTC. Its protein is CATSRGILTSGSTSEQFF.